This T cell receptor (beta chain) is from a study of cytomegalovirus exposure and HLA in healthy donors. General study results and limits: According to reports, the classifier identified cytomegalovirus status with high specificity and sensitivity. Follow-up analysis seemed to connect common viral pathogens with several of the most significant clusters identified.

The CDR3 is 14 residues long. Looked up from germline, CDR1 is SGHRS and CDR2 is YFSETQ. As regards this clone: Its specificity is unknown. The junction departs from germline at one end; a sequencing error may be responsible.

13 Jbeta primers and 60 Vbeta primers were used for the PCR. The assay was immunoSEQ multiplex PCR, and TCRdb's table has in-frame clones only and misses some. The sample lists roughly 200,000 clones, around 77% occurring once. The specimen sequenced was PBMCs. The TCR sequence derives from a man aged 60-69 years in good health and CMV-seronegative. V and J are TRBV5-1 and TRBJ1-2; TRBD1 agrees at 12 bases. CDR3 sequence (DNA): TGCGCCAGCAGCTTGGCCGGGACAGGGGGCGGCTACCCCTTC. Translated: CASSLAGTGGGYPF.